The sequence of this TCR beta chain was determined in a study of identical twins. The CDR3 consists of 15 residues. Germline V gives CDR1 SGHDT, CDR2 YYEEEE. Trimming took 4 bases from V and 8 from J; bases not matched to a gene: 9. At least ten counts were recorded for this clonotype. Unique molecular identifiers were present on the cDNA, and a universal primer site came from template switching. TCRdb re-called the 5' RACE reads with MiXCR, one entry per CDR3 protein. The table includes around 490,000 distinct CDR3 sequences, 13% to 15% detected once. Healthy Caucasians alone served as donors. The same sample was also studied in work on yellow fever vaccine responses in identical twins.

The source of this sequence is a woman under 30 in good health. This chain joins TRBV5-6 and TRBJ2-7; 13 bases align to TRBD2. Sequenced: CD4+ T cells sorted from blood. The CDR3 bases are TGTGCCAGCAGCACCTCCGGGACTAGCGGGGAGAAGCAGTACTTC. Protein sequence: CASSTSGTSGEKQYF.